The rows below give T cell receptor beta chains drawn from one sample of a study of shared clonotypes between healthy human individuals. Profiling relied on immunoSEQ multiplex PCR, and the TCRdb table lists in-frame clones only, not all of them. This table holds 2,500,000 or so clones, more than 80% found once. Sequenced: naive CD4+ T cells sorted from blood. The receptors stem from a young man in good health. Both conserved end residues are part of each CDR3. A D gene is named only where the DNA matches it firmly. Size is omitted from some rows. Given values are once, few, many or a class for expanded clones.

TRBV28	NA	TRBJ1-5	TRBD1	TGTGCCAGCAGTTTATTCCGGGACAGGGTCAATCAGCCCCAGCATTTT	CASSLFRDRVNQPQHF
TRBV7-2	NA	TRBJ2-3	TRBD1	TGTGCCAGCAGCCCGACAGGGGAGGGCACAGATACGCAGTATTTT	CASSPTGEGTDTQYF
TRBV5-6	NA	TRBJ1-6	NA	TGTGCCAGCAGCTTGGGCAACGATCTTTCCCTCCACTTT	CASSLGNDLSLHF
TRBV6-5	NA	TRBJ2-5	NA	TGTGCCAGCAGATGGGGGGGGCCCCAAGAGACCCAGTACTTC	CASRWGGPQETQYF
TRBV7-2	NA	TRBJ2-1	TRBD2	TGTGCCAGCAGCGGCGGACTAGCGGGCAATGAGCAGTTCTTC	CASSGGLAGNEQFF
TRBV6-1	NA	TRBJ1-5	NA	TGTGCCAGCAGTGTGACGAAAAGCAATCAGCCCCAGCATTTT	CASSVTKSNQPQHF
TRBV5-4	NA	TRBJ2-2	NA	TGTGCCAGCAGCTTGGCGCCCGGGACACTTGGCACCGGGGAGCTGTTTTTT	CASSLAPGTLGTGELFF
TRBV4-3	NA	TRBJ2-1	TRBD2	TGCGCCAGCAGCCGGCTAGCGGGAGGGCTGGCCGATGAGCAGTTCTTC	CASSRLAGGLADEQFF
TRBV2	NA	TRBJ1-3	NA	TGTGCCAGCAGTAACAGTGGAAACACCATATATTTT	CASSNSGNTIYF
TRBV28	NA	TRBJ1-6	NA	TGTGCCAGCACAGGGAGCTCCTATAATTCACCCCTCCACTTT	CASTGSSYNSPLHF
TRBV7-8	NA	TRBJ1-6	TRBD1	TGTGCCAGCAGCTTCCAGGGGGGTTCACCCCTCCACTTT	CASSFQGGSPLHF
TRBV9	NA	TRBJ2-7	NA	TGTGCCAGCAGCGTAGTAGGGGAAAGACCCTACGAGCAGTACTTC	CASSVVGERPYEQYF
TRBV5-4	NA	TRBJ2-5	NA	TGTGCCAGCAGCTCCAGACCAGAGGGAATGGAGACCCAGTACTTC	CASSSRPEGMETQYF
TRBV6-5	few	TRBJ1-2	NA	TGTGCCAGCAGGACAAGGGGAAACTACACCTTC	CASRTRGNYTF
TRBV11-2	NA	TRBJ2-7	NA	TGTGCCAGCAGCTTAGGGACATCCTACGAGCAGTACTTC	CASSLGTSYEQYF
TRBV5-5	NA	TRBJ2-2	NA	TGTGCCAGCAGCCCTCTGGAGGGGGGAACCGGGGAGCTGTTTTTT	CASSPLEGGTGELFF
TRBV5-1	once	TRBJ1-2	TRBD1	TGCGCCAGCAGCCGGGAGGGACAGTCCTATGGCTACACCTTC	CASSREGQSYGYTF
TRBV7-9	NA	TRBJ1-3	NA	TGTGCCAGCAGCTCAAGGGTGGCGGGAAACACCATATATTTT	CASSSRVAGNTIYF
TRBV11-2	NA	TRBJ1-6	NA	TGTGCCAGCAGCTTAGAACCGGGCCGAAATTCACCCCTCCACTTT	CASSLEPGRNSPLHF
TRBV7-6	NA	TRBJ1-1	NA	TGTGCCAGCAGCCTGGCGGTGGACACTGAAGCTTTCTTT	CASSLAVDTEAFF
TRBV7-2	NA	TRBJ2-2	NA	TGTGCCAGCAGCTTAGGTGGAGGGATCACCGGGGAGCTGTTTTTT	CASSLGGGITGELFF
TRBV9	NA	TRBJ1-3	NA	TGTGCCAGCAGCACCCATTGGGGGGGCAGTCTGAAATCTGGAAACACCATATATTTT	CASSTHWGGSLKSGNTIYF
TRBV6-1	NA	TRBJ2-4	TRBD1	TGTGCCAGCAGCGGGACAGGCCAGGCCATTCAGTACTTC	CASSGTGQAIQYF
TRBV7-6	NA	TRBJ2-3	NA	TGTGCCAGCAGCTTAGCGTCCTCAGGGGCCCTCTCCACAGATACGCAGTATTTT	CASSLASSGALSTDTQYF
TRBV6-1	once	TRBJ2-5	NA	TGTGCCAGCAGTGAACCTAGCGTGTCAGAGACCCAGTACTTC	CASSEPSVSETQYF
TRBV30	NA	TRBJ1-6	NA	TGTGCCTGGAGTGTACCGCGGGGGGTAAAGGTTAATTCACCCCTCCACTTT	CAWSVPRGVKVNSPLHF
TRBV2	NA	TRBJ2-2	NA	TGTGCCAGCAGTGAATGGGCAGGGATAACCGGGGAGCTGTTTTTT	CASSEWAGITGELFF
TRBV19	few	TRBJ1-1	NA	TGTGCCAGTAGTGCCACAGGGTCCGAAGCTTTCTTT	CASSATGSEAFF
TRBV5-4	NA	TRBJ2-2	NA	TGTGCCAGCAGCTTGGGAGGGGGGATCACCGGGGAGCTGTTTTTT	CASSLGGGITGELFF
TRBV28	NA	TRBJ2-5	NA	TGTGCCAGCAGTTTGGTTCTCGGGACCCAGTACTTC	CASSLVLGTQYF
TRBV9	NA	TRBJ2-3	NA	TGTGCCAGCAGCGTGAGCGGGACAGTCACAGATACGCAGTATTTT	CASSVSGTVTDTQYF
TRBV7-2	few	TRBJ1-1	NA	TGTGCCAGCAGTTCGGACCGCACTGAAGCTTTCTTT	CASSSDRTEAFF
TRBV14	NA	TRBJ2-2	NA	TGTGCCAGCAGCCCCTGGGACACCCTTCCCACCGGGGAGCTGTTTTTT	CASSPWDTLPTGELFF
TRBV5-1	NA	TRBJ1-2	NA	TGCGCCAGCAGCTTAAACGTTAACTATGGCTACACCTTC	CASSLNVNYGYTF
TRBV7-2	NA	TRBJ2-1	TRBD2	TGTGCCAGCAGCTCTGCCGGCGCTAGCGGGCAGAGCTCCTACAATGAGCAGTTCTTC	CASSSAGASGQSSYNEQFF
TRBV4-3	NA	TRBJ2-2	TRBD2	TGCGCCAGCAGCCAAGTGCGGGGGTCGAACACCGGGGAGCTGTTTTTT	CASSQVRGSNTGELFF
TRBV2	once	TRBJ2-5	TRBD1	TGTGCCAGCAGTGATAGGACAGGAATTCAAGAGACCCAGTACTTC	CASSDRTGIQETQYF
TRBV2	NA	TRBJ2-5	NA	TGTGCCAGCTTTCAAGGGGGTTTTGGGGAGACCCAGTACTTC	CASFQGGFGETQYF